This paragraph covers one T cell receptor beta chain sequence. Its antigen remains unknown. Libraries were prepared by immunoSEQ multiplex PCR; TCRdb keeps only in-frame clonotypes and omits some of them. There are around 990,000 clones in the sample; approximately 77% occur only once, and roughly 0.82% lies in the top ten. These data belong to a study of shared clonotypes between healthy human individuals. General study findings and limits: Clonotypes shared by all four sorted-subset donors had higher generation probabilities than non-shared clonotypes. Donors were few, which limited the genetic and exposure-history diversity represented.

Division of CD4+ cells produced a CD45RA+ naive subset and a CD45RA-negative memory subset. The germline gives CDR1 SGHVS, CDR2 FNYEAQ. Unmatched junction bases numbered 13, after V lost 5 bases and J lost 4 bases. The CDR3 loop spans 17 amino acids. This chain links TRBV7-6 with TRBJ2-5; 10 bases agree with TRBD1. The source material was memory CD4+ T cells from PBMCs. Sample subset: CD45RA-negative fraction. This TCR came from a man younger than 35 in good health. Some clones in this sample may be carry-over from other donors' samples. The CDR3 here is CASSLLIGTGDRETQYF. The CDR3 DNA sequence: TGTGCCAGCAGCCTATTAATCGGGACAGGGGATCGAGAGACCCAGTACTTC.